This T cell receptor (beta chain) is from a study of cytomegalovirus exposure and HLA in healthy donors. The CDR3 has 13 residues. The germline gives CDR1 SGHDN, CDR2 FVKESK. After removal of 4 bases from V and 6 bases from J, the junction contained 3 bases not matched to a gene. This table comes from immunoSEQ multiplex PCR, and its TCRdb copy is limited to in-frame clones, with some not included. Of about 180,000 clones listed, around 85% were seen once; the top ten hold about 17%. Study findings and constraints: First-cohort TCR clusters tended to co-occur in the roughly 130 validation repertoires, a later analysis found.

A note on this clone: Its antigen is still unknown. Other DNA sequences in the sample encode the same CDR3.

This receptor was taken from a man between 18 and 35 years old in good health and CMV-seropositive. V is TRBV14 and J is TRBJ1-2; TRBD1 aligns across 9 bases. Sequencing was carried out using PBMCs. The CDR3 region has the DNA TGTGCCAGCAGCCCGCGGACAGGGGATGGCTACACCTTC. Protein product: CASSPRTGDGYTF. The full variable domain, in which reference TRBV14 and TRBJ1-2 provide the parts outside the CDR3, is EAGVTQFPSHSVIEKGQTVTLRCDPISGHDNLYWYRRVMGKEIKFLLHFVKESKQDESGMPNNRFLAERTGGTYSTLKVQPAELEDSGVYFCASSPRTGDGYTFGSGTRLTVV.